This T cell receptor (beta chain) appears in the sequencing data of a study of response to subunit inactivated influenza vaccine. Regarding the study as a whole: Every seasonal influenza vaccination brings in few new T cells, the authors suggested.

The CDR3 spans 14 residues. The germline CDR1 and CDR2 sequences are SQVTM and ANQGSEA. Trimming took off 7 bases at V and 9 bases at J, with 22 bases between the two ends. About this clonotype itself: Its antigen is unidentified.

Via MiXCR, TCRdb re-called the RT-PCR reads, giving one row per CDR3 protein. Of hundreds of thousands of distinct CDR3 sequences in the sample, approximately 15% were seen once. This receptor was taken from a man aged 50-75 years who received an inactivated influenza vaccine. V usage is TRBV29-1 and J usage is TRBJ2-1; D may correspond to TRBD1 or TRBD2 (6 bases each). This sample comprised CD4+ T cells sorted from PBMCs, obtained less than 30 months after vaccination. The DNA for the CDR3 is TGCAGCGGCGGGGAACAGGGTGGGCTTGGTGAGCAGTTCTTC. Amino acids: CSGGEQGGLGEQFF.